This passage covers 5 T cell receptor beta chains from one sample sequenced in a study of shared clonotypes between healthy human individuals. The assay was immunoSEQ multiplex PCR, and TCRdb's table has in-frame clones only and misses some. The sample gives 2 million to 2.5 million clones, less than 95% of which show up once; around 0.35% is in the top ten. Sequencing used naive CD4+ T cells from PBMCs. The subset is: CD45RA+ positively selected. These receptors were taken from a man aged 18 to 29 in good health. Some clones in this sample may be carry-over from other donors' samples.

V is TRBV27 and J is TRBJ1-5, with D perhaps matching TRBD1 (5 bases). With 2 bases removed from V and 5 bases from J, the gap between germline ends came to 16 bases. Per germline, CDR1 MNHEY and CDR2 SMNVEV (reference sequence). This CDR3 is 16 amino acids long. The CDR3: CASSLENTGRDQPQHF. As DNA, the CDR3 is TGTGCCAGCAGTTTAGAAAACACAGGACGGGATCAGCCCCAGCATTTT.

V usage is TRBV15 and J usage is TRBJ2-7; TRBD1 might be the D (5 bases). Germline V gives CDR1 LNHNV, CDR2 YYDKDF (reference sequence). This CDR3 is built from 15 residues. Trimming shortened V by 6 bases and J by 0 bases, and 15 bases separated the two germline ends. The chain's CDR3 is CATSLAPGASYEQYF. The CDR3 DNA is TGTGCCACCAGTTTGGCCCCTGGGGCCTCCTACGAGCAGTACTTC.

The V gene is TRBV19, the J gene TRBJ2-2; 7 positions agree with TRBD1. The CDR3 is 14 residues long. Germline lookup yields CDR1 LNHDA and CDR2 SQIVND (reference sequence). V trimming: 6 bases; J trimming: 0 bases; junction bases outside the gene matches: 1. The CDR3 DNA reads TGTGCCAGTAGGGGGACAGCGAACACCGGGGAGCTGTTTTTT. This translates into CASRGTANTGELFF.

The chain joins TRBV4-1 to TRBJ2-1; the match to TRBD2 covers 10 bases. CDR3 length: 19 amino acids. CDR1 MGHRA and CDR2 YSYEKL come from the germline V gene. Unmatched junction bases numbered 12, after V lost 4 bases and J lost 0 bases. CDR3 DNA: TGCGCCAGCAGCCCAGGGGCTAGCGGGAGAGGGTCCTCCTACAATGAGCAGTTCTTC. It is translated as CASSPGASGRGSSYNEQFF.

CDR3 loop: CASSFNGRVQADTQYF. The CDR3, as DNA: TGTGCCAGCTCCTTCAACGGCAGGGTTCAGGCAGATACGCAGTATTTT. V is TRBV18 and J is TRBJ2-3; D may be TRBD1 (5 bases). The V gene lost 6 bases and the J gene lost 4 bases, with 20 bases spanning the gap. The CDR3 has 16 residues. CDR1 and CDR2 (germline): KGHSH, LQKENI.